The table lists the clone carrying this T cell receptor beta chain with a few counts. The data were taken from a study of blood T cell repertoires in COVID-19. The overall study: From the United States, Italy and Spain came samples of acute and convalescent COVID-19. In each case, the material was cDNA or gDNA derived from T cells, B-cell-depleted T cells, or PBMCs.

Original processing methods: Amplification with reference gene primers provided the estimates of nucleated cell counts. Sequencing used immunoSEQ multiplex PCR; TCRdb keeps in-frame clones, though not all of them. V and J calls and clone size are copied from that table; D and trimming were computed from the DNA. Among about 140,000 clones listed, under 90% were seen once. Per germline, CDR1 KGHDR and CDR2 SFDVKD. The V gene lost 4 bases and the J gene lost 5 bases, with 19 bases spanning the gap. The CDR3 runs 16 residues. Sequences were obtained from PBMCs or T cells enriched from blood (not recorded which). The chain joins TRBV24-1 to TRBJ1-2; D remains unclear. This TCR was sampled from a woman younger than 35 who had been exposed to COVID-19. Here the CDR3 DNA reads TGTGCCACCAGTGAGGGCCAGGCAGGTCCTTCTTATGGCTACACCTTC. This codes for CATSEGQAGPSYGYTF.